The 16 T cell receptor beta chains below come from one sample, sequenced in a study of chronic HIV infection and antiretroviral therapy. TCRdb reprocessed the 5' RACE reads with MiXCR, giving one entry per CDR3 protein. This table holds some 37,000 distinct CDR3 sequences, roughly 8% found once. The sequenced sample consisted of peripheral blood. These receptors came from an adult who had HIV and had not received antiretroviral therapy, or was an uninfected healthy control (not recorded which).

There are many counts of this clonotype. The rearrangement uses TRBV6-6 and TRBJ2-2, with TRBD1 matching 8 bases. The CDR3 consists of 15 residues. Germline V lookup: CDR1 MNHNY, CDR2 SVGAGI (reference sequence). V shed 7 bases and J 5 bases; nucleotides not matched to a gene: 9. CDR3 bases: TGTGCCAGCACCCTCCAGGGGGCGCAGACCGGGGAGCTGTTTTTT. Its protein product is CASTLQGAQTGELFF.

This clonotype was seen repeatedly, ten times or more. The chain has TRBV28 and TRBJ1-5, with 7 bases identical to TRBD1. After removal of 4 bases from V and 6 bases from J, the junction contained 9 bases not matched to a gene. The V gene's germline CDR1 is MDHEN and CDR2 SYDVKM. The CDR3 runs 15 residues. This CDR3 reads CASSSRDRATQPQHF. The CDR3 nucleotides are TGTGCCAGCAGTTCCAGGGACAGAGCGACTCAGCCCCAGCATTTT.

The CDR3 bases are TGTGCCAGCTCGGACAGCCTTGAAGCTTTCTTT. Its protein product is CASSDSLEAFF. The gene calls are TRBV2 and TRBJ1-1; TRBD1 might be the D (6 bases). This CDR3 is 11 amino acids long. Trimming pared 8 bases from V and 7 bases from J, leaving 11 bases between. The germline gives CDR1 SNHLY, CDR2 FYNNEI.

This clonotype was seen ten or more times. The CDR3 protein is CSARRQTNYGYTF. The CDR3, as DNA: TGCAGTGCTAGACGCCAAACTAACTATGGCTACACCTTC. The V and J genes are TRBV20-1 and TRBJ1-2; D is undetermined. The CDR3 contains 13 residues. Germline CDR1 is DFQATT and CDR2 is SNEGSKA (reference sequence). V was trimmed by 2 bases and J by 0 bases, leaving 7 bases between them.

This clonotype was detected many times. The chain joins TRBV3-1 to TRBJ2-3; possible D gene TRBD2, 6 bases. Looked up from germline, CDR1 is LGHDT and CDR2 is YNNKEL (reference sequence). CDR3 length: 18 amino acids. Between the trimmed V and J ends, which lost 0 bases and 0 bases, there was a span of 16 bases. The CDR3 coding sequence is TGTGCCAGCAGCCAAGATCCCCAGCGGGCAGATAGCACAGATACGCAGTATTTT. This encodes CASSQDPQRADSTDTQYF.

For the CDR3, the DNA is TGCGCCAGCAGCCAAGAAAACACTGAAGCTTTCTTT. It specifies CASSQENTEAFF. The J gene is TRBJ1-1, the V gene TRBV4-1; D remains unclear. V dropped 0 bases and J dropped 2 bases, with 1 base sitting between them. Germline CDR1 and CDR2: MGHRA and YSYEKL. The CDR3 runs to 12 residues.

This rearrangement joins TRBV12-3 or TRBV12-4 to TRBJ2-7, with a possible D match to TRBD1 (5 bases). Between the trimmed V and J ends, which lost 3 bases and 0 bases, there was a span of 9 bases. The CDR3 totals 14 residues. The CDR3 DNA sequence: TGTGCCAGCAGTTTTCAGGGAAGCTCCTACGAGCAGTACTTC. It codes for CASSFQGSSYEQYF.

With respect to this clonotype: This may arise from a read error, as a much more abundant clone is one base away. This rearrangement joins TRBV12-3 or TRBV12-4 to TRBJ1-1; D is unclear. This CDR3 contains 14 residues. CDR3 residues: CASSPTRRNTETFF. The CDR3 DNA follows: TGTGCCAGCAGCCCGACAAGGAGGAACACTGAAACTTTCTTT.

V and J are TRBV29-1 and TRBJ1-1; 7 nucleotides align to TRBD1. The CDR3 spans 13 residues. CDR1 SQVTM and CDR2 ANQGSEA come from the germline V gene. The junction had 5 bases not matched to a gene; V was cut back by 4 bases and J by 3 bases. The CDR3 sequence is CSVVEGAYTEAFF. CDR3 nucleotide sequence: TGCAGCGTTGTGGAGGGGGCGTACACTGAAGCTTTCTTT.

The V call is TRBV20-1, the J call TRBJ1-1; 8 bases are a match to TRBD1. V shed 0 bases and J 7 bases; nucleotides not matched to a gene: 7. CDR1 and CDR2 (germline): DFQATT, SNEGSKA (reference sequence). The CDR3 spans 14 residues. The CDR3 protein is CSARDRGTGDEAFF. The CDR3 coding sequence is TGCAGTGCTAGAGATCGGGGGACAGGAGATGAAGCTTTCTTT.

There are many counts of this clonotype. The J gene is TRBJ2-7, the V gene TRBV20-1; D possibly corresponds to TRBD2 (6 bases). V was clipped by 2 bases and J by 1 base, with 9 bases between them. The CDR3 length is 13 residues. Germline V gene sequence: CDR1 DFQATT, CDR2 SNEGSKA (reference sequence). CDR3 nucleotides: TGCAGTGCTAGAAGGAGCGGGTCCTACGAGCAGTACTTC. Protein product: CSARRSGSYEQYF.

As DNA, the CDR3 is TGTGCCAGCAGTGATGCAGGGTCGATTCCAGATACGCAGTATTTT. This encodes CASSDAGSIPDTQYF. V and J are TRBV2 and TRBJ2-3; D possibly corresponds to TRBD1 (5 bases). The CDR3 length is 15 residues. The V end lost 3 bases, the J end lost 4 bases, and 14 bases lay between the germline ends. The germline V gene has CDR1 SNHLY and CDR2 FYNNEI.

This clonotype was seen only a few times. This chain links TRBV29-1 with TRBJ1-4; D remains unclear. The CDR3 sequence is 14 residues long. V was trimmed by 6 bases and J by 3 bases, leaving 14 bases between them. The germline V gene has CDR1 SQVTM and CDR2 ANQGSEA. CDR3 DNA: TGCAGCGTCAGACGGGGAGAGGCTAATGAAAAACTGTTTTTT. Its translation: CSVRRGEANEKLFF. Filled out from reference TRBV29-1 and TRBJ1-4, the complete variable domain reads SAVISQKPSRDICQRGTSLTIQCQVDSQVTMMFWYRQQPGQSLTLIATANQGSEATYESGFVIDKFPISRPNLTFSTLTVSNMSPEDSSIYLCSVRRGEANEKLFFGSGTQLSVL.

This clonotype was seen at least ten times. The chain's CDR3 is CSVEGPADHEQYF. The CDR3 nucleotides read TGCAGCGTTGAGGGCCCGGCCGACCACGAGCAGTACTTC. J is TRBJ2-7 and V is TRBV29-1; D not resolved. Looked up from germline, CDR1 is SQVTM and CDR2 is ANQGSEA. With 3 bases removed from V and 5 bases from J, the gap between germline ends came to 14 bases. The CDR3 spans 13 residues.

The chain links TRBV2 to TRBJ2-2, with 9 positions matching TRBD1. Germline CDR1 is SNHLY and CDR2 is FYNNEI. J lost 2 bases, V lost 6 bases, and 4 bases had no gene match. The CDR3 is 15 amino acids. The CDR3 loop reads CASRGQGRNTGELFF. DNA for the CDR3: TGTGCCAGCAGGGGACAGGGTAGAAACACCGGGGAGCTGTTTTTT.

This sequence joins TRBV4-2 and TRBJ1-1; tentatively, D is TRBD1 (5 bases). Germline V lookup: CDR1 LGHNA, CDR2 YNFKEQ. The V gene lost 1 base and the J gene lost 0 bases, with 12 bases spanning the gap. The CDR3 spans 16 residues. CDR3 loop: CASSQVQGYMNTEAFF. CDR3 in DNA: TGTGCCAGCAGCCAAGTCCAGGGCTACATGAACACTGAAGCTTTCTTT.